The T cell receptor beta chain described here comes from a study of T-cell reconstitution after alpha-beta-depleted transplantation in children. This clonotype was counted a single time. Looked up from germline, CDR1 is MNHEY and CDR2 is SMNVEV (reference sequence). The CDR3 totals 15 residues. J lost 5 bases, V lost 5 bases, and 11 bases had no gene match. As it was prepared, the TCRbeta library received unique molecular identifiers. TCRdb itself ran the PCR reads through MiXCR, one entry per CDR3 protein. The repertoire includes about 400,000 distinct CDR3 sequences, 20% of them detected once, and about 3.8% sits in the top ten.

This receptor was identified in a human donor who donated a stem cell graft to a child with acute myeloid leukemia. The source material was PBMCs from the stem cell graft donor, sampled from the stem cell graft. The chain has TRBV27 and TRBJ2-5, with 7 bases matching TRBD2. CDR3 sequence: CASSVSAGLLETQYF. The CDR3 DNA sequence: TGTGCCAGCAGTGTCTCGGCGGGACTACTGGAGACCCAGTACTTC.